This T cell receptor beta chain was documented in a study of T cell responses to AZD1222 COVID-19 vaccine. The study, taken as a whole, reports: There were mostly white British donors and more females than males, and clonal diversity was possibly underestimated. Only 5 or 6 individuals given AZD1222 were seropositive at baseline. Unmutated regions of variants are reportedly targeted by nearly half of spike-specific TCRs.

The table came from immunoSEQ multiplex PCR; TCRdb's copy has only in-frame clones and leaves some out. Of around 160,000 clones listed, approximately 91% are singletons. As for this clone: Its antigen is currently unknown.

Trimming stripped 1 base from V and 9 bases from J, with 7 bases between. The germline CDR1 and CDR2 sequences are MNHNS and SASEGT. The length of the CDR3 is 13 residues. The V call is TRBV6-1, the J call TRBJ1-6; D is unclear. The source was peripheral blood, collected 28 days after the second AZD1222 dose. This TCR was recovered from an adult who received the AZD1222 COVID-19 vaccine. For the CDR3, the DNA is TGTGCCAGCAGTGAAGAGGTTCTTTCACCCCTCCACTTT. This codes for CASSEEVLSPLHF.